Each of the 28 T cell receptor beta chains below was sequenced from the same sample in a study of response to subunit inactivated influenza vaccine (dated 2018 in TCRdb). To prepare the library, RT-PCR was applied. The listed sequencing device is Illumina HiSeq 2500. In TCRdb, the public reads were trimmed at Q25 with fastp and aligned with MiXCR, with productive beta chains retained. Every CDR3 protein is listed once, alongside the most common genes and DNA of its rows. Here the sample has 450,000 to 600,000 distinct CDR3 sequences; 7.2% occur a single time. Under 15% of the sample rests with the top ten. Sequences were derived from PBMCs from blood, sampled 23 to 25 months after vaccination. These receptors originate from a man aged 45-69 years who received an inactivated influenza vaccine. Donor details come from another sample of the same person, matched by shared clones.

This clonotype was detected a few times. The CDR3 loop is CASSQLAGGSNEQFF. The CDR3 DNA is TGTGCCAGCAGCCAACTAGCGGGAGGAAGCAATGAGCAGTTCTTC. The chain uses TRBV5-6 and TRBJ2-1, with 12 bases fitting TRBD2. The CDR3 sequence is 15 residues long. Germline V gene sequence: CDR1 SGHDT, CDR2 YYEEEE. Losses at the gene ends were 4 bases for V and 6 bases for J; bases not matched to a gene: 5.

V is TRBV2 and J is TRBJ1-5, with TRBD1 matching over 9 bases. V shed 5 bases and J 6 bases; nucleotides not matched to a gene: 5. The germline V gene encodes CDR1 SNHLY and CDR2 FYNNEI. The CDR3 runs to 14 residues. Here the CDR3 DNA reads TGTGCCAGCAGTCGGGACAGGGTCGCTCAGCCCCAGCATTTT. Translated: CASSRDRVAQPQHF.

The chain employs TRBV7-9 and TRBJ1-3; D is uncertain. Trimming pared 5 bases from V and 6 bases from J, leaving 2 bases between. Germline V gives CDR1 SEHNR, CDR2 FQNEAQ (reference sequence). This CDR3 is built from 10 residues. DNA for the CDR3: TGTGCCAGCAGCCAAAACACCATATATTTT. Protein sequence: CASSQNTIYF. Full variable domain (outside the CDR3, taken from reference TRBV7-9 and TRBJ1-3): DTGVSQNPRHKITKRGQNVTFRCDPISEHNRLYWYRQTLGQGPEFLTYFQNEAQLEKSRLLSDRFSAERPKGSFSTLEIQRTEQGDSAMYLCASSQNTIYFGEGSWLTVV.

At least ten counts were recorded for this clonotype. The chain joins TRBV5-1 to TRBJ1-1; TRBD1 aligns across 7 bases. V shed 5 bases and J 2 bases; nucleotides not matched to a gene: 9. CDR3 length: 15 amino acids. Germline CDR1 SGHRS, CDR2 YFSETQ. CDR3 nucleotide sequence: TGCGCCAGCAGAAATACAGGGGCCCTAAACACTGAAGCTTTCTTT. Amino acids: CASRNTGALNTEAFF.

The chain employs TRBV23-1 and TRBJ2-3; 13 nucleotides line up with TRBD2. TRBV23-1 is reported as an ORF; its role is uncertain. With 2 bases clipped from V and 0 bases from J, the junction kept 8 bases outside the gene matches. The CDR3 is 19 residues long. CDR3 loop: CASSQGLAGDLTSTDTQYF. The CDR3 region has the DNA TGCGCCAGCAGTCAAGGACTAGCGGGGGACCTAACTAGCACAGATACGCAGTATTTT.

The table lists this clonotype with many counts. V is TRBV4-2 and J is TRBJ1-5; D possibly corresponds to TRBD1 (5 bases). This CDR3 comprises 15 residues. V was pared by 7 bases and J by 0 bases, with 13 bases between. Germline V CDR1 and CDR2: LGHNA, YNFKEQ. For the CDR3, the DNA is TGTGCCAGCACTCAGGGAGGGTATAGCAATCAGCCCCAGCATTTT. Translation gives CASTQGGYSNQPQHF.

The CDR3 loop is CSAKGLPLYGTQYF. In nucleotides, the CDR3 is TGCAGTGCTAAGGGCCTGCCACTCTACGGGACGCAGTATTTT. The V and J genes are TRBV20-1 and TRBJ2-3; D is unresolved. The germline V gene encodes CDR1 DFQATT and CDR2 SNEGSKA (reference sequence). CDR3 size: 14 residues. The ends were cut back, 4 bases at V and 9 bases at J, with 20 bases in the middle.

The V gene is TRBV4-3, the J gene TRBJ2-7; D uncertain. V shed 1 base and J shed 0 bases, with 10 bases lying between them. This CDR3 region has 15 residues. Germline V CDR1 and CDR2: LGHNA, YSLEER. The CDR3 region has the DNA TGCGCCAGCAGCCAAGCCTGGGAAAGCTCCTACGAGCAGTACTTC. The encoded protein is CASSQAWESSYEQYF.

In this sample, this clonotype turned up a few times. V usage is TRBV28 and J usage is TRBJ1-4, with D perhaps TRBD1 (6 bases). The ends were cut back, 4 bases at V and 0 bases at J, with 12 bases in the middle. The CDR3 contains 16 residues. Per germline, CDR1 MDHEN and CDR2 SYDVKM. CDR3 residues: CASSYRVVATNEKLFF. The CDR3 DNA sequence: TGTGCCAGCAGTTACAGGGTAGTTGCAACTAATGAAAAACTGTTTTTT.

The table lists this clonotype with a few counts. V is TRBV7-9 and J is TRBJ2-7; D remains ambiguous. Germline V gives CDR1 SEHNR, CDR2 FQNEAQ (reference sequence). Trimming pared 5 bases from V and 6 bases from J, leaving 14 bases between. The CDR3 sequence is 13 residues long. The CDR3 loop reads CASSLIVTSEQYF. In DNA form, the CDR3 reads TGTGCCAGCAGCCTAATCGTGACAAGCGAGCAGTACTTC.

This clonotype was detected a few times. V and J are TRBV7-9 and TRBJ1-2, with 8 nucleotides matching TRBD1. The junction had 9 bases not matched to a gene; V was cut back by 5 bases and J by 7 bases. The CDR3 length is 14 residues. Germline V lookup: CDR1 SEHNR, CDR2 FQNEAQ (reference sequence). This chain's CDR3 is CASSPPGQAGGYTF. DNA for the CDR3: TGTGCCAGCAGCCCCCCGGGACAGGCCGGTGGCTACACCTTC.

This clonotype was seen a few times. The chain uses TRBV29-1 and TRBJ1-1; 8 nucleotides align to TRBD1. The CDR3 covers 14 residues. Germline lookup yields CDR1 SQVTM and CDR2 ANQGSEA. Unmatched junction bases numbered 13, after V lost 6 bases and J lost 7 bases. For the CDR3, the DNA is TGCAGCGTCGGACAGGGCAACGTCCCACATGAAGCTTTCTTT. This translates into CSVGQGNVPHEAFF.

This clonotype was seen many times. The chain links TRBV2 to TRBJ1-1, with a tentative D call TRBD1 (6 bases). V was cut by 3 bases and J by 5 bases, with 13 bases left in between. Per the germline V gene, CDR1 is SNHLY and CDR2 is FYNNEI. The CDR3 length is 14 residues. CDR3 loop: CASSDSRGSTEAFF. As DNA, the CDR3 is TGTGCCAGCAGTGATAGCAGGGGTAGTACTGAAGCTTTCTTT.

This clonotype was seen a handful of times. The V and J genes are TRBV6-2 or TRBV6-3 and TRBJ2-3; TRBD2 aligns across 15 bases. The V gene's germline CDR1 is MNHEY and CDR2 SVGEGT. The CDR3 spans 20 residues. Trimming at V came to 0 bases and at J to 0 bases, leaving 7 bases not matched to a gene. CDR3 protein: CASSYSGLAGGPESTDTQYF. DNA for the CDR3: TGTGCCAGCAGTTACTCAGGACTAGCGGGAGGGCCAGAGAGCACAGATACGCAGTATTTT.

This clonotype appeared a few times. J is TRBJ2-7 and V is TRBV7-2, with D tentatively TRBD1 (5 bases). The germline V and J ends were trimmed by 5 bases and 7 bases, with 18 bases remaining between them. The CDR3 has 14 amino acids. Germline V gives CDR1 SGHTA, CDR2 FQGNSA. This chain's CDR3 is CASSPVQGLSEQYF. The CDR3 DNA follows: TGTGCCAGCAGCCCCGTGCAGGGTCTTAGTGAGCAGTACTTC.

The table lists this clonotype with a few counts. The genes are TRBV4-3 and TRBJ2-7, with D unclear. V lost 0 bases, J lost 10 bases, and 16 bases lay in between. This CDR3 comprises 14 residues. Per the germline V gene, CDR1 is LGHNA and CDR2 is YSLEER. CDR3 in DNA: TGCGCCAGCAGCCAAGAAAGATCTACCCTCCACCAGTACTTC. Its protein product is CASSQERSTLHQYF.

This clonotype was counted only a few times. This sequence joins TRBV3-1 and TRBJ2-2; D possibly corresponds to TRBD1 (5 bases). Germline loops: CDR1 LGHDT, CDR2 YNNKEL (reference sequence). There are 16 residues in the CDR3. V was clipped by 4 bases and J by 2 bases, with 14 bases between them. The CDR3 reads CASSLQTARNTGELFF. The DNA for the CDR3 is TGTGCCAGCAGCCTGCAGACAGCCCGAAACACCGGGGAGCTGTTTTTT.

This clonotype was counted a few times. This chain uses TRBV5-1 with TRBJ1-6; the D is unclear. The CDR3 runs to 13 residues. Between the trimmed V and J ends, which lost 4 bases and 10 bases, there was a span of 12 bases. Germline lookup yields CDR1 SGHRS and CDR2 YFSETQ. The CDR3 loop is CASSGGIGSPLHF. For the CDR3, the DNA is TGCGCCAGCAGCGGTGGAATTGGCTCACCCCTCCACTTT.

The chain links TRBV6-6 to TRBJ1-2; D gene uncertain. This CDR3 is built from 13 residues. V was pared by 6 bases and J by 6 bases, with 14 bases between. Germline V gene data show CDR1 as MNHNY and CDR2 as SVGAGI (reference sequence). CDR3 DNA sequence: TGTGCCAGCAGCCAAGTGGGTCGGGATGGCTACACCTTC. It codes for CASSQVGRDGYTF.

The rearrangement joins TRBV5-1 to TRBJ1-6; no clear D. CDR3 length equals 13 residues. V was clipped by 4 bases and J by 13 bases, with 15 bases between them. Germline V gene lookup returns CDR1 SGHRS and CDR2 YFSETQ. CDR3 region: CASSVSEEAPLHF. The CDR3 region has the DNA TGCGCCAGCAGCGTCTCGGAAGAGGCTCCCCTCCACTTT.

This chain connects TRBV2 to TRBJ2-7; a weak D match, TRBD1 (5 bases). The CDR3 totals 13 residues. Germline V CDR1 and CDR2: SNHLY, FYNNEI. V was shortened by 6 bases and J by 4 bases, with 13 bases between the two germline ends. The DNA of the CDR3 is TGTGCCAGCAGGGACATAGGATCTTACGAGCAGTACTTC. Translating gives CASRDIGSYEQYF.

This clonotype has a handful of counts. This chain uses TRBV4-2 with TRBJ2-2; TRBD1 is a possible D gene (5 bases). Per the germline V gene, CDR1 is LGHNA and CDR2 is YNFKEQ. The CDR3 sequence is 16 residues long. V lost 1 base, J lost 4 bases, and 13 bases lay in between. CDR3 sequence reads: CASSQVAGKGTGELFF. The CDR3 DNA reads TGTGCCAGCAGCCAAGTAGCAGGGAAAGGCACCGGGGAGCTGTTTTTT.

The CDR3 DNA follows: TGCGCCAGCAGCCAAGTCGGACCACCGAACACCGGGGAGCTGTTTTTT. Protein: CASSQVGPPNTGELFF. The V call is TRBV4-1, the J call TRBJ2-2; D is ambiguous. Between the trimmed V and J ends, which lost 1 base and 0 bases, there was a span of 9 bases. From germline, CDR1 is MGHRA and CDR2 YSYEKL. The CDR3 covers 16 residues.

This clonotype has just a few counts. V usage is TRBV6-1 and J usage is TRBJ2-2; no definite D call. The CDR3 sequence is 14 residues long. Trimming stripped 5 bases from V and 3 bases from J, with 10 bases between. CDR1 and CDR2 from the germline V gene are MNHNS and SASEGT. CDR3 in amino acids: CASSRPGYTGELFF. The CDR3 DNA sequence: TGTGCCAGCAGTCGGCCCGGGTACACCGGGGAGCTGTTTTTT.

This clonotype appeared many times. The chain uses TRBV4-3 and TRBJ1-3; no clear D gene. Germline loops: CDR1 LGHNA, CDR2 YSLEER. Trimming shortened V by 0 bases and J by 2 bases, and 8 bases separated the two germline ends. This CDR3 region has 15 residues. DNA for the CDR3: TGCGCCAGCAGCCAAGAAGGAGGGACTGGAAACACCATATATTTT. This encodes CASSQEGGTGNTIYF.

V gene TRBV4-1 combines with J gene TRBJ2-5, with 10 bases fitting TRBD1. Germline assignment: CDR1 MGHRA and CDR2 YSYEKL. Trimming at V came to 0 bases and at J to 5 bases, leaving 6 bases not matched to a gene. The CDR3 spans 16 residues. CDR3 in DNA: TGCGCCAGCAGCCAAGAGTTGGGACAGGGGTGGGAGACCCAGTACTTC. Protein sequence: CASSQELGQGWETQYF.

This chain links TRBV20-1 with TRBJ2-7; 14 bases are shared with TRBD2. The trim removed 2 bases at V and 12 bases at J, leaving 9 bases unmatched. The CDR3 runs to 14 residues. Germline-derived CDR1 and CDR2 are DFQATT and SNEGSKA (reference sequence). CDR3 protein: CSARRTSGGLGWYF. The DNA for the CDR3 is TGCAGTGCTAGAAGGACTAGCGGGGGGCTCGGGTGGTACTTC.

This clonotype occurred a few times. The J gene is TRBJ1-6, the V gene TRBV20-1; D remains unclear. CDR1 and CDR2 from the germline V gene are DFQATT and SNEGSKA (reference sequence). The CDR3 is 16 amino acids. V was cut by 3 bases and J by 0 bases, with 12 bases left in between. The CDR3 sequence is CSARDHSSSYNSPLHF. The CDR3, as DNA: TGCAGTGCTAGGGACCATTCAAGCTCCTATAATTCACCCCTCCACTTT.